This T cell receptor (beta chain) was identified in a study of cytomegalovirus exposure and HLA in healthy donors. Study details: An analysis done earlier identified 120 million or so unique TCR beta sequences from about 179 million T cells. Study-wide results and limits: Judged likely to be a sequencing artifact was a cluster of highly shared sequence variants. The listing of 160 or so TCR beta chains classed them as cytomegalovirus-associated.

The CDR3 covers 18 residues. The V gene end was trimmed by 8 bases and the J gene end by 1 base; junction bases not matched to a gene: 10. Germline V gene data show CDR1 as SGHDN and CDR2 as FVKESK. PCR amplification relied on 60 Vbeta primers (plus 13 Jbeta primers). TCRdb keeps only in-frame clones here, not all; method: immunoSEQ multiplex PCR. The profile shows some 190,000 clones, 87% of them singletons. Though nominally healthy at sampling, donors likely had unrecorded immune exposures. Of note for this clone: Its target is not known.

Sequencing was done on a sample of PBMCs. The receptor's source is a boy aged 2-9 years in good health and CMV-seronegative. The chain combines TRBV14 with TRBJ2-2, with 13 nucleotides matching TRBD2. The CDR3 DNA sequence: TGTGCCAGCCCCATCCGACTAGCGGGGGGACTGAACACCGGGGAGCTGTTTTTT. Its translation is CASPIRLAGGLNTGELFF.